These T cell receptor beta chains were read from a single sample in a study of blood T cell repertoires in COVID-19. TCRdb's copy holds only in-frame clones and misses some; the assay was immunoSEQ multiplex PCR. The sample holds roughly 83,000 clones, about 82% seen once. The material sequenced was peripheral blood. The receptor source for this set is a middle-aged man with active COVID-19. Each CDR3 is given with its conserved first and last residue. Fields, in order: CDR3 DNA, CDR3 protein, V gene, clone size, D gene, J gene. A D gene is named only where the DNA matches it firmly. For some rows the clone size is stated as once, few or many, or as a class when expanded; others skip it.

DNA: TGTGCCAGCAGCTTAACAGGGCTAACTATGGACTACACCTTC; CDR3: CASSLTGLTMDYTF; V: TRBV11-2; size: .; D: .; J: TRBJ1-2
DNA: TGCGCCAGCAGCCAACTCGGGACAGGGTATAATTCACCCCTCCACTTT; CDR3: CASSQLGTGYNSPLHF; V: TRBV4-1; size: .; D: TRBD1; J: TRBJ1-6
DNA: TGTGCCAGCAGCTTCAACGTCCCTTCCCGGAGGACAGGATTCTATGGCTACACCTTC; CDR3: CASSFNVPSRRTGFYGYTF; V: TRBV7-8; size: .; D: TRBD1; J: TRBJ1-2
DNA: TGTGCCAGCAGCGTAGCCTTGCGGGGGGGGACGTACCAAGAGACCCAGTACTTC; CDR3: CASSVALRGGTYQETQYF; V: TRBV9; size: .; D: TRBD2; J: TRBJ2-5
DNA: TGTGCCACCAGTGACCCGACTAGCCCCAGAATCGATGAGCAGTTCTTC; CDR3: CATSDPTSPRIDEQFF; V: TRBV24-1; size: .; D: TRBD2; J: TRBJ2-1
DNA: TGTGCCAGCAGCGTAGTAGCGGGGCACACCGGGGAGCTGTTTTTT; CDR3: CASSVVAGHTGELFF; V: TRBV9; size: .; D: TRBD2; J: TRBJ2-2
DNA: TGTGCCAGCAGTTCGTCGACTAGCGGGGGCACAGATACGCAGTATTTT; CDR3: CASSSSTSGGTDTQYF; V: TRBV28; size: .; D: TRBD2; J: TRBJ2-3
DNA: TGTGCCTGGAGTCCTAAGGGGGGGCTTGAGCCTAATGAAAAACTGTTTTTT; CDR3: CAWSPKGGLEPNEKLFF; V: TRBV30; size: few; D: .; J: TRBJ1-4
DNA: TGTGCCAGAAGCCAAGCTAGAGGGAGGGATTCGAACACCGGGGAGCTGTTTTTT; CDR3: CARSQARGRDSNTGELFF; V: TRBV5-3; size: .; D: TRBD2; J: TRBJ2-2
DNA: TGTGCCAGCACTCTCACAGGGCTCTATGGCTACACCTTC; CDR3: CASTLTGLYGYTF; V: TRBV28; size: .; D: .; J: TRBJ1-2
DNA: TGTGCCAGCAGCCGGGGGACCTACGAGCAGTACTTC; CDR3: CASSRGTYEQYF; V: TRBV2; size: .; D: .; J: TRBJ2-7
DNA: TGTGCCAGCAGCGTAGCTAGTGGCACTGAAGCTTTCTTT; CDR3: CASSVASGTEAFF; V: TRBV9; size: .; D: .; J: TRBJ1-1
DNA: TGTGCCAGCAGCTCTTCTAGCGGGGCCCCCTACGAGCAGTACTTC; CDR3: CASSSSSGAPYEQYF; V: TRBV7-2; size: .; D: TRBD2; J: TRBJ2-7
DNA: TGTGCCAGCAGAAGAGGGGATACGCAGTATTTT; CDR3: CASRRGDTQYF; V: TRBV6-5; size: .; D: .; J: TRBJ2-3
DNA: TGTGCCAGCAGCGTCGGGGGTAGCACAGATACGCAGTATTTT; CDR3: CASSVGGSTDTQYF; V: TRBV5-6; size: .; D: .; J: TRBJ2-3
DNA: TGTGCCAGCAGTCGGGACAACCCCTACGAGCAGTACTTC; CDR3: CASSRDNPYEQYF; V: TRBV28; size: .; D: .; J: TRBJ2-7
DNA: TGTGCCAGTAGTCCGGGTTTCTCTGGGGCCAACGTCCTGACTTTC; CDR3: CASSPGFSGANVLTF; V: TRBV19; size: .; D: .; J: TRBJ2-6
DNA: TGTGCCAGTAGTCCCTTTCACCAGGGGGCTGGCGGCTACACCTTC; CDR3: CASSPFHQGAGGYTF; V: TRBV19; size: once; D: TRBD1; J: TRBJ1-2
DNA: TGTGCCAGCAGCCAAGATGTCAGGACTATCACCTACGAGCAGTACTTC; CDR3: CASSQDVRTITYEQYF; V: TRBV3-1/TRBV3-2; size: .; D: .; J: TRBJ2-7
DNA: TGTGCCAGCAGTTACTTGAGGGGGGGCTACACCTTC; CDR3: CASSYLRGGYTF; V: TRBV6-6; size: .; D: .; J: TRBJ1-2
DNA: TGCGCCAGCAGCCAGGACGACAGGGAATGGGATACGCAGTATTTT; CDR3: CASSQDDREWDTQYF; V: TRBV4-3; size: .; D: TRBD1; J: TRBJ2-3
DNA: TGCGCCAGCAGACCGGACAGGGGTAAAAACACCGGGGAGCTGTTTTTT; CDR3: CASRPDRGKNTGELFF; V: TRBV5-1; size: .; D: TRBD1; J: TRBJ2-2